This T cell receptor (beta chain) was profiled in a study of cytomegalovirus exposure and HLA in healthy donors (dated by TCRdb to 2016 to 2017). The study in broad terms: An earlier analysis of some 600 of the donors reported approximately 280 Gb of sequence data and approximately 120 million unique TCR beta sequences obtained from about 170 million T cells. The number of typed donors differed by locus: roughly 620-630 for A, B, C, DRB1 and DQB1; 500 to 550 for DQA1; fewer than 610 for DPA1; and about 470 for DPB1. Rather than using new phenotypic data, the later analysis identified candidate immune exposures from TCR beta sequences and from how often those sequences occurred across donors. Roughly 290 gigabases of sequencing data and 70 million to 100 million unique TCR sequences made up an early release that covered fewer than 650 HLA-typed donors. Along with the roughly 710-subject first cohort, a separate validation cohort of over 90 different subjects was used. The study aimed to test whether cataloging public T cell receptors could reveal signatures of past pathogen exposure. The study profiled the T cell repertoires of more than 500 subjects by immunosequencing and related them to cytomegalovirus serostatus. HLA typing included class I and class II loci at four-digit resolution. Donor age, sex, ethnicity and CMV serostatus were compiled alongside the repertoire data. Roughly 5 DR-DQ haplotypes were handled as single units for association and clustering because linkage in the cohort was strong. Among the roughly 390 genotyped donors, more than 70% belonged to the genetic ancestry cluster associated with self-reported Caucasian donors. A later genetic analysis used genome-wide SNP genotypes for about 55% of the 666 donors, treating that subset as a discovery cohort. Among about 370 genotyped donors of the cohort, an average of approximately 240,000 unique TCR beta nucleotide sequences was sequenced per donor, of which roughly 18% were non-productive. An earlier analysis of approximately 580 of the donors used high-throughput TCR beta sequencing to judge whether each TCR beta V gene segment behaved as functional or pseudogenic. In a later analysis, previously published TCR beta repertoires from about 670 donors were re-analyzed and high-resolution HLA genotyping was added so that TCR occurrence patterns could be studied. Every discovery cohort repertoire had been produced on one sequencing platform. The study combined high-throughput TCR immunosequencing, statistical association of individual TCRs with disease status, and machine learning to predict cytomegalovirus infection status. Beyond this particular receptor, the publication reports: In a later analysis, several top co-occurrence clusters were reported to appear linked to parvovirus B19, influenza, CMV and Epstein-Barr virus. A later analysis found that TCR association rates varied across HLA loci, with DRB1 alleles showing the most associated TCRs and HLA-C alleles the fewest. For the cohort, immune exposure information was limited to CMV serostatus. Strong co-occurrence of HLA alleles, especially DR and DQ, made assigning TCR associations to individual alleles difficult. This cohort had only TCR beta chains sequenced, and the lack of alpha or paired-chain data limited which features could be detected. Correlated functional status among segregating V segments might be attributable to linkage disequilibrium, but an unknown experimental factor could not be ruled out. Because HLA typing was unavailable for some donors at each locus, only the typed subset was used in association tests. Some IMGT-functional V segments, including TRBV6-2 and TRBV6-3, could not be told apart with the 87-base-pair reads, so those segments were excluded. Across donors, most TCR sequences were observed very rarely, whereas some public TCRs were present in many individuals. According to a later genetic analysis, donors in an Asian-associated ancestry cluster had fewer N-insertions in productive TCRs than the approximately 630-donor mean. Cytomegalovirus status was reported to be diagnosed by the classifier with high specificity and sensitivity in both the original and validation cohorts. It was suggested by the authors that the approach could potentially be generalized to other disease states and immunological phenotypes. A further reported finding was that TCR beta sequences accurately predicted the HLA-A and HLA-B alleles for most subjects in the first cohort. Specific HLA alleles were associated with 15,000 to 20,000 TCR beta sequences at a false discovery rate of 0.05 in a later analysis. In a later analysis, most CMV-associated TCR beta chains were found to appear HLA-restricted, with HLA associations seemingly driven largely by CMV exposure. A group of highly shared sequence variants was considered likely to be a technical artifact of the sequencing pipeline. In vitro tests confirmed that three of the cytomegalovirus-associated TCR beta chains recognize cytomegalovirus antigens. Presence/absence analyses assumed roughly uniform sequencing depth across donors, an assumption that may not hold. Because counts were too low, more than 15 rarely observed V segments, including chromosome 9 orphons, were left out of the earlier analysis of 587 of the donors. In a later analysis, HLA-associated TCR beta chains were found to be more clonally expanded and to have lower generation probabilities than equally common non-associated chains. In an earlier analysis of fewer than 750 of the donors, most TCR beta V segments were observed in productive rearrangements about 87% or about 30% of the time, broadly matching IMGT annotations. The study gave a list of 150 to 200 TCR beta chains associated with cytomegalovirus. An association between a missense DCLRE1C variant and V-gene and J-gene trimming of TCR beta chains was found in a later genetic analysis and replicated in an independent cohort.

The CDR3 runs 15 residues from the cysteine to the phenylalanine. Solely the CDR3 DNA is kept, with 45 bases framed from the first base. Sequences SGHRS (CDR1) and YFSETQ (CDR2) are obtained from the germline V gene. Germline trimming amounts to 4 bases on V and 3 bases on J, with 3 as the count of junction bases outside the gene matches. Regarding this clone: There is no known antigen for this receptor. There are no base qualities to consult, and no much larger clone falls within one base.

Library prep was done by the immunoSEQ multiplex PCR assay. The multiplex PCR relied on a mix of 60 forward primers for TCR Vbeta segments and 13 reverse primers for TCR Jbeta segments. A multiplex PCR assay on genomic DNA amplified the CDR3 region of rearranged TCR beta genes. On the Illumina HiSeq System, the amplified TCR beta libraries were sequenced as 87-base-pair reads. Per the original workflow: In a later analysis, tens of millions of unique TCR beta chains were counted across the roughly 610 repertoires, and approximately 9.9 million of these chains were shared by at least two donors. To remove PCR and sequencing errors, raw reads were error-corrected and collapsed into unique sequences using a nearest-neighbor algorithm that merged closely related sequences. V, D and J gene segments were assigned by aligning CDR3 sequences to IMGT reference sequences. For a sequence to be retained, a match of at least six nucleotides was required to both a V gene segment and a J gene segment. Rearrangements were classified as productive when the CDR3 lacked stop codons and remained in frame with V and J, and all other rearrangements were classified as non-productive. Following IMGT convention, CDR3 was defined as the stretch from the second conserved V-encoded cysteine to the conserved J-encoded phenylalanine. In an earlier analysis of 550 to 650 of the donors, sequences lacking an unambiguous match to a single V gene segment were excluded. In an earlier analysis of more than 500 of the donors, a V segment was called functional when productive rearrangements were above 56.7%, and segregating when the standard deviation between donors exceeded 5%. A statistical classification framework was developed to diagnose cytomegalovirus status using the catalog of TCR beta chain sequences. In a later analysis, V and J genes were assigned by comparing TCR nucleotide sequences against IMGT/GENE-DB human TR gene sequences. The TCRdist pipeline was used in a later analysis to assign CDR3 sequences and most-parsimonious VDJ recombination scenarios. In a later analysis, every TCR beta chain was defined by the combination of its CDR3 amino acid sequence and its V-gene family, and reads without a unique V-gene family were dropped. A later analysis removed 600 or so highly shared, low-generation-probability nucleotide sequences to deal with suspected cross-contamination and a sequencing artifact. For each public chain, a later analysis derived a clonal expansion index from normalized ranks of inferred template counts within each repertoire. A later analysis computed generation probabilities with a VDJ recombination model fitted to out-of-frame rearrangements, and checked the results against IGoR. A later analysis scored TCR-TCR, TCR-HLA and TCR-CMV co-occurrence with hypergeometric tests, applying a repertoire-size bias correction to TCR pairs. A later analysis estimated false discovery rates by permuting HLA or CMV assignments 20 times. A later analysis grouped co-occurring TCRs with DBSCAN, adding TCRdist sequence similarity when clustering within HLA-allele-positive subsets. Repertoires with fewer than 30,000 or more than 120,000 public chains were left out of co-occurrence clustering, as were five repertoires with anomalous nucleotide sharing. Not all clones reach the TCRdb copy of this immuneACCESS table, which keeps in-frame sequences only. Checked studies attribute under half of the gap to unresolved V genes and leave the rest unexplained. D and trimming were read from the DNA, whereas the V and J calls and clone size are those reported in that table. The sample table records roughly 200,000 clones; about 80% of these occur just once. Jointly, the top ten make up less than 3.5% of the sample.

The cohort comprised hundreds of healthy bone marrow donors. At the time of sampling, every cohort member was nominally healthy, though immune exposures that went unrecorded were likely present. The donor tested CMV seropositive and was one of the 289 seropositive cohort members. A peripheral blood sample was collected from each donor, and TCR beta sequencing was performed on peripheral blood mononuclear cells. Genomic DNA was extracted from the blood cell samples with the Qiagen DNeasy Blood Extraction Kit. The sequenced sample was PBMCs. The source of this sequence is a woman aged 60-70 years in good health and CMV-seropositive. The sequence is built from TRBV5-1 and TRBJ2-5; 13 junctional bases match TRBD2. At the DNA level, the sequence is TGCGCCAGCAGCCCGGGACTAGCGGGAAAAGAGACCCAGTACTTC. The translation is CASSPGLAGKETQYF.